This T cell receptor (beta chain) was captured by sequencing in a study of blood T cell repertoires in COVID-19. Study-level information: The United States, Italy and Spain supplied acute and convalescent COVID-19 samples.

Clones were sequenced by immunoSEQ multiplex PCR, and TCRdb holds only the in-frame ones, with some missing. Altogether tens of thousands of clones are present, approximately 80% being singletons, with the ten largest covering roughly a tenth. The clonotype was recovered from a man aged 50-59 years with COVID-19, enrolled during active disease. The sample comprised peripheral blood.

The CDR3 loop is CASSQSGPYNEQFF. The DNA of the CDR3 is TGTGCCAGCAGCCAAAGTGGGCCCTACAATGAGCAGTTCTTC. This rearrangement joins TRBV3-1 (or the pseudogene TRBV3-2) to TRBJ2-1; the D is unclear. Trimming removed 2 bases at V and 2 bases at J, with 7 bases between. Looked up from germline, CDR1 is LGHDT and CDR2 is YNNKEL (reference sequence). The CDR3 is 14 amino acids.